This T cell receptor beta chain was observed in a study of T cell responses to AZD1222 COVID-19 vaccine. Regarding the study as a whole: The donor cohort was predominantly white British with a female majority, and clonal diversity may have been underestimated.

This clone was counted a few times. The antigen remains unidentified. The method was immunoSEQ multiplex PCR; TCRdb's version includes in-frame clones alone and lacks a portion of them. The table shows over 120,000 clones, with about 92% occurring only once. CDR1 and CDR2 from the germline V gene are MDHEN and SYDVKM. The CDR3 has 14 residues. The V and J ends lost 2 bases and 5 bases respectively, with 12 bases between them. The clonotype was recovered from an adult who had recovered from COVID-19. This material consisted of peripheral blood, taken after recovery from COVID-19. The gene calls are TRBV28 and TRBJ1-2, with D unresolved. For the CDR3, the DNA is TGTGCCAGCAGTTTAGGCGGGCTAGGGTATGGCTACACCTTC. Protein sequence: CASSLGGLGYGYTF.